These 10 T cell receptor beta chains were sequenced from one sample in a study of Ad26.COV2.S vaccination and SARS-CoV-2 variants. Treatment given: roughly 18 received Ad26.COV2.S at low or high dose, single or two shots; 5 received placebo; per-sample allocation not given. Day 63 after the first vaccine or placebo injection was the time point for sampling. Here immunoSEQ multiplex PCR was the method, and the copy in TCRdb shows in-frame clones only, minus some. The data contain 350,000 to 550,000 clones, approximately 92% of them singletons. Sequenced material: peripheral blood, taken in a trial of Ad26.COV2.S vaccine versus placebo. The source of these receptors is a person aged 18-60 years who received the Ad26.COV2.S COVID-19 vaccine or a placebo.

V gene TRBV18 combines with J gene TRBJ1-4, with a possible D match to TRBD1 (5 bases). CDR1 and CDR2 (germline): KGHSH, LQKENI. The CDR3 runs to 15 residues. The V gene lost 3 bases and the J gene lost 6 bases, with 14 bases spanning the gap. The CDR3 DNA is TGTGCCAGCTCACCTAATCCCCAGGGAGATGAAAAACTGTTTTTT. Amino acid sequence: CASSPNPQGDEKLFF.

This clone was detected once. CDR3 loop: CASSHDLMNTEAFF. CDR3 coding DNA: TGTGCCAGCAGTCACGATCTCATGAACACTGAAGCTTTCTTT. The chain uses TRBV3-1 (or the pseudogene TRBV3-2) and TRBJ1-1; D gene ambiguous. CDR1 LGHDT and CDR2 YNNKEL come from the germline V gene (reference sequence). V was clipped by 6 bases and J by 0 bases, with 11 bases between them. The CDR3 totals 14 residues.

The chain joins TRBV7-8 to TRBJ2-3, with 7 bases identical to TRBD1. The CDR3 has 18 residues. The V segment lost 2 bases and the J segment 1 base; nucleotides outside the gene matches: 12. CDR1 and CDR2 (germline): SGHVS, FQNEAQ. CDR3 residues: CASSLSRGQGTRTDTQYF. The CDR3, as DNA: TGTGCCAGCAGCTTATCTAGGGGGCAAGGCACACGCACAGATACGCAGTATTTT.

This chain uses TRBV9 with TRBJ1-6; D possibly corresponds to TRBD1 (5 bases). The CDR3 sequence is 16 residues long. Per the germline V gene, CDR1 is SGDLS and CDR2 is YYNGEE. The ends were cut back, 4 bases at V and 3 bases at J, with 14 bases in the middle. The CDR3 coding sequence is TGTGCCAGCAGCAAACTATCGGGGGGCTATAATTCACCCCTCCACTTT. This translates into CASSKLSGGYNSPLHF.

The chain's CDR3 is CASSLDRNVPYGYTF. The CDR3 nucleotides read TGTGCCAGCAGTTTGGACAGAAACGTCCCCTATGGCTACACCTTC. The chain is built from TRBV27 and TRBJ1-2; perhaps TRBD1 as D (6 bases). The germline CDR1 and CDR2 sequences are MNHEY and SMNVEV (reference sequence). This CDR3 comprises 15 residues. Deletions cut 3 bases from V and 4 bases from J, with 15 bases between.

This clone was counted a single time. V and J are TRBV5-1 and TRBJ2-7; weak D call: TRBD1 (6 bases). The length of the CDR3 is 13 residues. V lost 7 bases and J lost 1, with 12 bases in between. Germline CDR1 and CDR2: SGHRS and YFSETQ. CDR3 sequence reads: CASRKGQSYEQYF. The CDR3 DNA follows: TGCGCCAGCCGGAAGGGACAATCCTACGAGCAGTACTTC. Complete variable domain (other parts from reference TRBV5-1 and TRBJ2-7): KAGVTQTPRYLIKTRGQQVTLSCSPISGHRSVSWYQQTPGQGLQFLFEYFSETQRNKGNFPGRFSGRQFSNSRSEMNVSTLELGDSALYLCASRKGQSYEQYFGPGTRLTVT.

This clone has just a few counts. This CDR3 reads CASSQDQVGELFF. The CDR3 DNA reads as TGCGCCAGCAGCCAAGATCAGGTCGGGGAGCTGTTTTTT. The rearrangement uses TRBV4-3 and TRBJ2-2; no reliable D call. The CDR3 spans 13 residues. V was cut by 0 bases and J by 7 bases, with 6 bases left in between. Germline lookup yields CDR1 LGHNA and CDR2 YSLEER.

The genes are TRBV27 and TRBJ1-2; D is unresolved. Germline V lookup: CDR1 MNHEY, CDR2 SMNVEV (reference sequence). V was cut by 5 bases and J by 4 bases, with 17 bases left in between. This CDR3 comprises 15 residues. The CDR3 reads CASSNRGPVSYGYTF. The CDR3 nucleotides are TGTGCCAGCAGTAACCGGGGTCCCGTTAGCTATGGCTACACCTTC.

The chain uses TRBV7-9 and TRBJ2-7; possibly TRBD1 or TRBD2 for D (6 bases each). Germline CDR1 reads SEHNR; CDR2 reads FQNEAQ (reference sequence). Trimming stripped 0 bases from V and 6 bases from J, with 9 bases between. The CDR3 sequence is 13 residues long. The CDR3 coding sequence is TGTGCCAGCAGCTTAGCGGGGGGCGGCGAGCAGTACTTC. Its translation: CASSLAGGGEQYF.

This clone was recorded once. This chain uses TRBV4-3 with TRBJ2-1; no definite D call. The V gene's germline CDR1 is LGHNA and CDR2 YSLEER. The CDR3 is made up of 16 amino acids. V was cut by 4 bases and J by 3 bases, with 16 bases left in between. This chain's CDR3 is CASSLGVTPIYNEQFF. The CDR3 DNA follows: TGCGCCAGCAGCCTCGGTGTCACCCCAATCTACAATGAGCAGTTCTTC.